This entry lists 16 T cell receptor beta chains sequenced from one sample in a study of T cell repertoires in cytomegalovirus infection. Their cognate antigens are unknown. TCRdb itself ran the reads through MiXCR, one entry per CDR3 protein. The sample consists of about half a million distinct CDR3 sequences, roughly 46% of them appearing once. Sequenced here: cultured PBMCs, sampled from culture after CMV antigen stimulation. These receptors all come from a human donor in good health (CMV status not recorded). Some clones in this sample may be carry-over from other donors' samples.

This clonotype was counted only a few times. The chain carries TRBV7-9 and TRBJ2-1, with TRBD2 identical over 7 bases. The CDR3 sequence is 13 residues long. Trimming cost V 3 bases and J 9 bases; bases outside gene matches: 5. Germline-derived CDR1 and CDR2 are SEHNR and FQNEAQ (reference sequence). CDR3 sequence (DNA): TGTGCCAGCAGCTTTGCCGGGAGGCGTGAGCAGTTCTTC. Protein sequence: CASSFAGRREQFF.

The chain carries TRBV7-9 and TRBJ2-7; the match to TRBD1 covers 9 bases. Germline CDR1 reads SEHNR; CDR2 reads FQNEAQ (reference sequence). The CDR3 length is 14 residues. Losses at the gene ends were 4 bases for V and 2 bases for J; bases not matched to a gene: 3. The DNA for the CDR3 is TGTGCCAGCAGCTCGACAGGGGGAACCTACGAGCAGTACTTC. This codes for CASSSTGGTYEQYF.

This clonotype was counted only a few times. V usage is TRBV2 and J usage is TRBJ1-1; D is possibly TRBD1 (5 bases). Trimming took 8 bases from V and 0 from J, leaving 7 bases between them. Per the germline V gene, CDR1 is SNHLY and CDR2 is FYNNEI. The CDR3 length is 12 residues. CDR3: CASGAMNTEAFF. The CDR3 coding sequence is TGTGCCAGCGGGGCGATGAACACTGAAGCTTTCTTT.

CDR3 sequence: CASRQLRGGGYGYTF. The CDR3 bases are TGTGCCAGCAGGCAGCTAAGAGGAGGGGGCTATGGCTACACCTTC. The chain has TRBV5-4 and TRBJ1-2; maybe TRBD1 (6 bases). Per the germline V gene, CDR1 is SGHNT and CDR2 is YYREEE (reference sequence). The CDR3 length is 15 residues. The V gene lost 5 bases and the J gene lost 4 bases, with 18 bases spanning the gap.

The chain links TRBV7-8 to TRBJ2-2, with a tentative D call TRBD1 (6 bases). V was trimmed by 0 bases and J by 7 bases, leaving 15 bases between them. The CDR3 loop spans 16 amino acids. Germline V gene sequence: CDR1 SGHVS, CDR2 FQNEAQ. Here the CDR3 reads CASSLAIRGWNGELFF. The CDR3 DNA sequence: TGTGCCAGCAGCTTAGCGATCAGGGGTTGGAACGGGGAGCTGTTTTTT.

This chain uses TRBV6-2 or TRBV6-3 with TRBJ1-5; 9 bases map to TRBD1. This CDR3 has 13 residues. With 8 bases clipped from V and 6 bases from J, the junction kept 5 bases outside the gene matches. Germline V lookup: CDR1 MNHEY, CDR2 SVGEGT. CDR3 nucleotides: TGTGCCAGCCGGGACAGGGAGAGTCAGCCCCAGCATTTT. Translating it yields CASRDRESQPQHF.

DNA for the CDR3: TGTGCCAGCAGTGCCGGGAGGACCGTGTCCTACGAGCAGTACTTC. Its protein product is CASSAGRTVSYEQYF. The V gene is TRBV2, the J gene TRBJ2-7, with 7 positions matching TRBD2. The CDR3 sequence is 15 residues long. The J segment lost 1 base and the V segment lost 4 bases, leaving 7 bases of the junction unmatched. Germline values: CDR1 SNHLY, CDR2 FYNNEI.

This chain connects TRBV7-9 to TRBJ1-1, with D uncertain. Germline CDR1 reads SEHNR; CDR2 reads FQNEAQ (reference sequence). V lost 5 bases to trimming and J lost 11 bases, with 18 bases between them. This CDR3 has 13 amino acids. The CDR3 spells CASSTQNTELAFF. The CDR3 DNA sequence: TGTGCCAGCAGCACCCAGAACACCGAATTGGCTTTCTTT. Based on the CDR3 plus reference TRBV7-9 and TRBJ1-1, the full variable domain is DTGVSQNPRHKITKRGQNVTFRCDPISEHNRLYWYRQTLGQGPEFLTYFQNEAQLEKSRLLSDRFSAERPKGSFSTLEIQRTEQGDSAMYLCASSTQNTELAFFGQGTRLTVV.

The CDR3 DNA is TGTGCCAGCAGCTTAGCATCCACACAGAATGAGCAGTTCTTC. It is translated as CASSLASTQNEQFF. The chain is built from TRBV7-9 and TRBJ2-1; the D is unclear. The CDR3 is 14 residues long. In germline, CDR1 is SEHNR, CDR2 FQNEAQ (reference sequence). The V end was cut by 0 bases, the J end by 7 bases, with 10 bases between.

This sequence joins TRBV7-9 and TRBJ2-1; D uncertain. The CDR3 has 21 amino acids. Germline lookup yields CDR1 SEHNR and CDR2 FQNEAQ (reference sequence). Trimming stripped 2 bases from V and 5 bases from J, with 31 bases between. The CDR3 DNA is TGTGCCAGCAGCTTACCCCGGCGATACCCCGAAGGAACTCCCATCGACAATGAGCAGTTCTTC. Translated, it gives CASSLPRRYPEGTPIDNEQFF. Drawing the rest from reference TRBV7-9 and TRBJ2-1, the complete variable domain is DTGVSQNPRHKITKRGQNVTFRCDPISEHNRLYWYRQTLGQGPEFLTYFQNEAQLEKSRLLSDRFSAERPKGSFSTLEIQRTEQGDSAMYLCASSLPRRYPEGTPIDNEQFFGPGTRLTVL.

This clonotype was seen repeatedly, ten times or more. V is TRBV7-2 and J is TRBJ2-5; 9 bases fit TRBD2. The CDR3 consists of 16 residues. CDR1 is SGHTA, CDR2 FQGNSA, per germline. V trimming: 2 bases; J trimming: 1 base; junction bases outside the gene matches: 5. The CDR3 loop reads CASSLQAGGIQETQYF. DNA for the CDR3: TGTGCCAGCAGCTTACAGGCGGGAGGGATCCAAGAGACCCAGTACTTC. The variable domain in full, completed from reference TRBV7-2 and TRBJ2-5, reads GAGVSQSPSNKVTEKGKDVELRCDPISGHTALYWYRQSLGQGLEFLIYFQGNSAPDKSGLPSDRFSAERTGGSVSTLTIQRTQQEDSAVYLCASSLQAGGIQETQYFGPGTRLLVL.

The chain joins TRBV7-9 to TRBJ2-5, with D perhaps TRBD2 (5 bases). Trimming took off 5 bases at V and 4 bases at J, with 17 bases between the two ends. CDR1 and CDR2 (germline): SEHNR, FQNEAQ (reference sequence). The CDR3 totals 15 residues. CDR3 sequence (DNA): TGTGCCAGCAGCAACGCCGGGGTCTTACGAGAGACCCAGTACTTC. This codes for CASSNAGVLRETQYF.

The gene calls are TRBV10-3 and TRBJ1-2, with D perhaps TRBD1 (6 bases). The ends were cut back, 3 bases at V and 5 bases at J, with 13 bases in the middle. The CDR3 is made up of 14 amino acids. The V gene's germline CDR1 is ENHRY and CDR2 SYGVKD. DNA for the CDR3: TGTGCCATCAGTGACTCTAACAGGGCGTATGGCTACACCTTC. This sequence encodes CAISDSNRAYGYTF.

This clonotype occurred a few times. V gene TRBV12-3 or TRBV12-4 combines with J gene TRBJ1-5; D not resolved. The CDR3 loop spans 12 amino acids. Trimming took 3 bases from V and 6 from J, leaving 6 bases between them. The CDR3 nucleotides are TGTGCCAGCAGTTTTTCCCCTCAGCCCCAGCATTTT. This encodes CASSFSPQPQHF.

There are a few counts of this clonotype. V is TRBV4-1 and J is TRBJ2-3; TRBD2 aligns across 13 bases. The V segment lost 4 bases and the J segment 0 bases; nucleotides outside the gene matches: 10. Germline V gene lookup returns CDR1 MGHRA and CDR2 YSYEKL. CDR3 length equals 19 residues. The CDR3, as DNA: TGCGCCAGCAGCCTCCAGTTAGGGACTAGCGGGACTAGCACAGATACGCAGTATTTT. This translates into CASSLQLGTSGTSTDTQYF.

This clonotype showed up just a few times. The chain couples TRBV12-3 or TRBV12-4 to TRBJ2-7; the match to TRBD1 covers 7 bases. Germline trimming cut 4 bases from V and 4 bases from J; bases unmatched to any gene: 10. The CDR3 contains 15 residues. CDR3 nucleotide sequence: TGTGCCAGCAGTTGGGGACAGCCGAGGGAATACGAGCAGTACTTC. Translated, it gives CASSWGQPREYEQYF.